The 10 T cell receptor beta chains below all came from one sample that was sequenced in a study of neurological immune-mediated disorders (dated by TCRdb to 2018 to 2020). The method was 5' RACE. Sequencing was performed on an Illumina HiSeq 2500. TCRdb ran its own pipeline on the public reads, namely fastp trimming at Q25 and MiXCR clone calling, and kept in-frame beta chains. Each CDR3 protein appears once, grouped with its most common genes and DNA. The sample table lists about 49,000 distinct CDR3 sequences, about an eighth of them with a count of one. The ten largest account for 3.5% to 5.5% of the sample. What the time point label conveys for this sample: longitudinal time-point 2. Sequencing was carried out using PBMCs. The receptors were sampled from a male donor with HTLV-1-associated myelopathy (HAM/TSP).

This clonotype was seen ten or more times. V gene TRBV7-2 combines with J gene TRBJ2-3; possibly TRBD2 for D (5 bases). Germline V CDR1 and CDR2: SGHTA, FQGNSA. The V gene lost 2 bases and the J gene lost 3 bases, with 6 bases spanning the gap. This CDR3 spans 13 amino acids. CDR3 DNA: TGTGCCAGCAGCTTATGGACTACAGATACGCAGTATTTT. Encoded protein: CASSLWTTDTQYF.

This rearrangement joins TRBV6-2 or TRBV6-3 to TRBJ1-1, with 7 positions matching TRBD1. The CDR3 is 15 residues long. In germline, CDR1 is MNHEY, CDR2 SVGEGT. After removal of 6 bases from V and 2 bases from J, the junction contained 9 bases not matched to a gene. CDR3 amino acids: CASREADRINTEAFF. CDR3 nucleotides: TGTGCCAGCAGGGAGGCGGACAGGATAAACACTGAAGCTTTCTTT.

This clonotype was found many times. This chain uses TRBV7-3 with TRBJ2-3; 11 bases fit TRBD2. The germline V gene encodes CDR1 SGHTA and CDR2 FQGTGA. J gave up 9 bases and V 4 bases, and 6 bases lay outside the gene matches. This CDR3 region has 14 residues. CDR3 residues: CASSSIAGGATQYF. The CDR3 nucleotides are TGTGCCAGCAGCTCGATAGCGGGGGGGGCCACGCAGTATTTT.

This clonotype was counted ten times or more. The rearrangement uses TRBV4-2 and TRBJ2-5; possibly TRBD1 or TRBD2 for D (7 bases each). This CDR3 region has 17 residues. V was shortened by 0 bases and J by 2 bases, with 16 bases between the two germline ends. Germline V lookup: CDR1 LGHNA, CDR2 YNFKEQ. CDR3 sequence: CASSQEMGRGRQETQYF. DNA of the CDR3: TGTGCCAGCAGCCAAGAGATGGGGAGGGGGCGGCAAGAGACCCAGTACTTC.

This clonotype was counted ten times or more. CDR3 residues: CASSYLADTDTQYF. The CDR3 coding sequence is TGTGCCAGCAGTTACTTGGCTGACACAGATACGCAGTATTTT. The rearrangement uses TRBV6-2 or TRBV6-3 and TRBJ2-3; D call uncertain. Trimming removed 1 base from V and 2 bases from J, with 7 bases in between. Germline CDR1 reads MNHEY; CDR2 reads SVGEGT. This CDR3 spans 14 amino acids.

In its sample, this clonotype was seen many times. The chain has TRBV6-6 and TRBJ1-1; D unresolved. From germline, CDR1 is MNHNY and CDR2 SVGAGI (reference sequence). Trimming stripped 5 bases from V and 1 base from J, with 11 bases between. This CDR3 has 14 amino acids. The CDR3 region has the DNA TGTGCCAGCAGTCTAGCCTGGGGGAACACTGAAGCTTTCTTT. It codes for CASSLAWGNTEAFF.

This clonotype was seen many times. The chain has TRBV20-1 and TRBJ2-7; perhaps D is TRBD1 or TRBD2 (5 bases each). The CDR3 runs 14 residues. Germline V gene data show CDR1 as DFQATT and CDR2 as SNEGSKA (reference sequence). CDR3 in DNA: TGCAGCGCACCCGGGGCAGGTTTGATTTTCGAGCAGTACTTC. It codes for CSAPGAGLIFEQYF.

This chain uses TRBV7-2 with TRBJ1-1; D not certain. The CDR3 loop spans 14 amino acids. Trimming cost V 1 base and J 0 bases, with 6 bases left between them. CDR1 and CDR2 (germline): SGHTA, FQGNSA. In nucleotides, the CDR3 is TGTGCCAGCAGCTTAGGAGGGTTGAACACTGAAGCTTTCTTT. This codes for CASSLGGLNTEAFF.

The sample holds many counts of this clonotype. The rearrangement links TRBV7-2 to TRBJ1-6, with a tentative D call TRBD1 (5 bases). CDR3 length: 17 amino acids. Looked up from germline, CDR1 is SGHTA and CDR2 is FQGNSA. Trimming took off 5 bases at V and 10 bases at J, with 24 bases between the two ends. Here the CDR3 reads CASSAAIWGFFRSPLHF. Here the CDR3 DNA reads TGTGCCAGCAGCGCCGCCATTTGGGGGTTTTTTAGGTCACCCCTCCACTTT.

This clonotype was detected many times. The chain joins TRBV5-5 to TRBJ2-2; 7 nucleotides line up with TRBD2. There are 16 residues in the CDR3. V shed 5 bases, J shed 6 bases, and the junction held 13 bases outside the gene matches. Germline CDR1 SGHKS, CDR2 YYEKEE (reference sequence). In nucleotides, the CDR3 is TGTGCCAGCAGTCCTCGGGGAGGGGCCTCTCCCGGGGAGCTGTTTTTT. Translated: CASSPRGGASPGELFF.